This is a list of T cell receptor beta chains from one sample in a study of neurological immune-mediated disorders. From the 5' RACE reads, TCRdb called clonotypes with MiXCR, one entry per CDR3 protein. The sample yields approximately 43,000 distinct CDR3 sequences, about 2.5% seen once. Sequencing was performed on PBMCs. The receptors were sampled from a man younger than 40 with multiple sclerosis. Each CDR3 is given with its conserved first and last residue. Fields, in order: clone size, D gene, J gene, V gene, CDR3 DNA, CDR3 protein. A D gene is named only where the DNA matches it firmly. Some rows mark clone size as missing; the rest say once, few, many or name a class of expanded clone.

abundance: many; d_gene: TRBD1; j_gene: TRBJ2-1; v_gene: TRBV7-2; CDR3nt: TGTGCCAGCAGGTTTGGGGGGACAGGGGTAGGGAATGAGCAGTTCTTC; CDR3aa: CASRFGGTGVGNEQFF
abundance: many; d_gene: NA; j_gene: TRBJ2-5; v_gene: TRBV18; CDR3nt: TGTGCCAGCTCACTCCCGGGACAACGGGAGTTCCAGTACTTC; CDR3aa: CASSLPGQREFQYF
abundance: many; d_gene: TRBD1; j_gene: TRBJ1-1; v_gene: TRBV3-1; CDR3nt: TGTGCCAGCAGGATCTCCGGGACAGGGGAAGCTTTCTTT; CDR3aa: CASRISGTGEAFF
abundance: many; d_gene: NA; j_gene: TRBJ2-7; v_gene: TRBV28; CDR3nt: TGTGCCAGCAGTGAGGAGAACTACGAGCAGTACTTC; CDR3aa: CASSEENYEQYF
abundance: many; d_gene: NA; j_gene: TRBJ1-5; v_gene: TRBV20-1; CDR3nt: TGCAGTGCTACGAACCAGGAGGGGAATCAGCCCCAGCATTTT; CDR3aa: CSATNQEGNQPQHF
abundance: many; d_gene: TRBD1; j_gene: TRBJ1-5; v_gene: TRBV7-3; CDR3nt: TGTGCCAGCAGCCTAACAGGGGGCGATCAGCCCCAGCATTTT; CDR3aa: CASSLTGGDQPQHF
abundance: many; d_gene: NA; j_gene: TRBJ1-4; v_gene: TRBV5-1; CDR3nt: TGCGCCAGCAGCGTTATCAGAGCAACTAATGAAAAACTGTTTTTT; CDR3aa: CASSVIRATNEKLFF
abundance: NA; d_gene: TRBD1; j_gene: TRBJ2-7; v_gene: TRBV18; CDR3nt: TGTGCCAGCTCAGCCAGACAGGGCTTAGTTGTCTACGAGCAGTACTTC; CDR3aa: CASSARQGLVVYEQYF
abundance: many; d_gene: NA; j_gene: TRBJ2-7; v_gene: TRBV25-1; CDR3nt: TGTGCCAGCCTGGGTAGCCGGTCTGGGTCGGGCGAGCAGTACTTC; CDR3aa: CASLGSRSGSGEQYF
abundance: many; d_gene: NA; j_gene: TRBJ2-1; v_gene: TRBV27; CDR3nt: TGTGCCAGCCGAAAGGACGGAACCTACAATGAGCAGTTCTTC; CDR3aa: CASRKDGTYNEQFF
abundance: medium-sized; d_gene: TRBD2; j_gene: TRBJ2-1; v_gene: TRBV27; CDR3nt: TGTGCCAGCAGTTCCGCGACGGGACTAGTCTACAATGAGCAGTTCTTC; CDR3aa: CASSSATGLVYNEQFF
abundance: many; d_gene: NA; j_gene: TRBJ2-2; v_gene: TRBV5-1; CDR3nt: TGCGCCAGCAGCTTGGCTGGACACAGGGTACGGCGCGGGGAGCTGTTTTTT; CDR3aa: CASSLAGHRVRRGELFF
abundance: many; d_gene: NA; j_gene: TRBJ1-1; v_gene: TRBV4-1; CDR3nt: TGCGCCAGCAGCCAAGCTACACGGTCGTCGAACACTGAAGCTTTCTTT; CDR3aa: CASSQATRSSNTEAFF
abundance: many; d_gene: NA; j_gene: TRBJ1-3; v_gene: TRBV15; CDR3nt: TGTGCCACCAGCGAGTCGTCTGGAAACACCATATATTTT; CDR3aa: CATSESSGNTIYF
abundance: many; d_gene: NA; j_gene: TRBJ1-5; v_gene: TRBV12-3/TRBV12-4; CDR3nt: TGTGCCAGCAGGATAAATAGTCAGCCCCAGCATTTT; CDR3aa: CASRINSQPQHF
abundance: many; d_gene: NA; j_gene: TRBJ2-5; v_gene: TRBV5-6; CDR3nt: TGTGCCAGCAGCTTGATGGGGGCTGGGGAGACCCAGTACTTC; CDR3aa: CASSLMGAGETQYF
abundance: many; d_gene: NA; j_gene: TRBJ2-1; v_gene: TRBV12-3/TRBV12-4; CDR3nt: TGTGCCAGCAGTTTAGGGCATAGCTCCTACAATGAGCAGTTCTTC; CDR3aa: CASSLGHSSYNEQFF
abundance: few; d_gene: TRBD1; j_gene: TRBJ1-2; v_gene: TRBV6-5; CDR3nt: TGTGCCAGCAGCAGACAGGGGGCGCGTGACTATGGCTACACCTTC; CDR3aa: CASSRQGARDYGYTF
abundance: many; d_gene: TRBD1; j_gene: TRBJ1-1; v_gene: TRBV20-1; CDR3nt: TGCAGTGCTAGAGACTGGACAGGGTCCGCTGAAGCTTTCTTT; CDR3aa: CSARDWTGSAEAFF
abundance: many; d_gene: NA; j_gene: TRBJ2-5; v_gene: TRBV7-6; CDR3nt: TGTGCCAGCAGCTTAAAGTCAGCCCAAGAGACCCAGTACTTC; CDR3aa: CASSLKSAQETQYF
abundance: many; d_gene: NA; j_gene: TRBJ1-5; v_gene: TRBV6-5; CDR3nt: TGTGCCAGCAGTCTTCGGGGGGTGTCTACGCCCCAGCATTTT; CDR3aa: CASSLRGVSTPQHF
abundance: many; d_gene: NA; j_gene: TRBJ1-5; v_gene: TRBV12-3/TRBV12-4; CDR3nt: TGTGCCAGCAGTTTGAGGAGGGGCGTGAGCAATCAGCCCCAGCATTTT; CDR3aa: CASSLRRGVSNQPQHF
abundance: many; d_gene: TRBD2; j_gene: TRBJ2-3; v_gene: TRBV20-1; CDR3nt: TGCAGTGCAACGACGACCGGGACTAGCGGCACAGATACGCAGTATTTT; CDR3aa: CSATTTGTSGTDTQYF
abundance: many; d_gene: NA; j_gene: TRBJ2-5; v_gene: TRBV15; CDR3nt: TGTGCCACCAGCAAATTACTTTTAGAGACCCAGTACTTC; CDR3aa: CATSKLLLETQYF
abundance: many; d_gene: NA; j_gene: TRBJ1-2; v_gene: TRBV11-2; CDR3nt: TGTGCCAGCAGCTTACTTACTTACGGGGGCTACACCTTC; CDR3aa: CASSLLTYGGYTF
abundance: many; d_gene: TRBD2; j_gene: TRBJ2-3; v_gene: TRBV5-1; CDR3nt: TGCGCCAGCAGCACCGGGACTACAACCGCTACGCAGTATTTT; CDR3aa: CASSTGTTTATQYF
abundance: many; d_gene: NA; j_gene: TRBJ1-1; v_gene: TRBV5-5; CDR3nt: TGTGCCAGCAGCTTGGGGACAGCTCCGACTGAAGCTTTCTTT; CDR3aa: CASSLGTAPTEAFF
abundance: many; d_gene: TRBD1; j_gene: TRBJ2-1; v_gene: TRBV20-1; CDR3nt: TGCAGTGCTAGTCCATCCGGGACAGGATATTACAATGAGCAGTTCTTC; CDR3aa: CSASPSGTGYYNEQFF
abundance: many; d_gene: TRBD1; j_gene: TRBJ1-5; v_gene: TRBV20-1; CDR3nt: TGCAGTGCCTCCGATGAGGCTCCCGGGACAGGGGCCCCTTATAGCAATCAGCCCCAGCATTTT; CDR3aa: CSASDEAPGTGAPYSNQPQHF
abundance: many; d_gene: NA; j_gene: TRBJ1-3; v_gene: TRBV6-5; CDR3nt: TGTGCCAGCAGTCCCGGAGGGGGAGGCTCTGGAAACACCATATATTTT; CDR3aa: CASSPGGGGSGNTIYF
abundance: many; d_gene: TRBD2; j_gene: TRBJ2-2; v_gene: TRBV20-1; CDR3nt: TGCAGTGCTAGAGGACTAGCGGGAGAGTGGACCGGGGAGCTGTTTTTT; CDR3aa: CSARGLAGEWTGELFF
abundance: many; d_gene: NA; j_gene: TRBJ2-3; v_gene: TRBV11-3; CDR3nt: TGTGCCAGCAGCTCGGGGGCTAGCACAGATACGCAGTATTTT; CDR3aa: CASSSGASTDTQYF
abundance: many; d_gene: TRBD2; j_gene: TRBJ2-7; v_gene: TRBV11-2; CDR3nt: TGTGCCAGCAGCTTCGCGGGAGGGCCCAACGAGCAGTACTTC; CDR3aa: CASSFAGGPNEQYF
abundance: many; d_gene: NA; j_gene: TRBJ2-7; v_gene: TRBV20-1; CDR3nt: TGCAGTGCTAGCCGCACCCAGAACTCCTACGAGCAGTACTTC; CDR3aa: CSASRTQNSYEQYF
abundance: many; d_gene: NA; j_gene: TRBJ1-1; v_gene: TRBV9; CDR3nt: TGTGCCAGCAGCGCCTACAGGGAGAGGATTAATGAAGCTTTCTTT; CDR3aa: CASSAYRERINEAFF
abundance: many; d_gene: TRBD2; j_gene: TRBJ2-5; v_gene: TRBV7-2; CDR3nt: TGTGCCAGCAGCTTAAATGCGGGGGGCGGGGAGACCCAGTACTTC; CDR3aa: CASSLNAGGGETQYF
abundance: many; d_gene: TRBD2; j_gene: TRBJ2-5; v_gene: TRBV10-3; CDR3nt: TGTGCCATCAGTGAGGAGGCTAGCGGAGCTGGGGTGGGAGAGACCCAGTACTTC; CDR3aa: CAISEEASGAGVGETQYF
abundance: many; d_gene: NA; j_gene: TRBJ2-3; v_gene: TRBV12-3/TRBV12-4; CDR3nt: TGTGCCAGCAGTTTGAGGGCAGTGGGGGATACGCAGTATTTT; CDR3aa: CASSLRAVGDTQYF
abundance: many; d_gene: TRBD2; j_gene: TRBJ2-7; v_gene: TRBV12-3/TRBV12-4; CDR3nt: TGTGCCAGCAGTAGGACTCCTGGGGGGGGAGGATCGGCCTACGAGCAGTACTTC; CDR3aa: CASSRTPGGGGSAYEQYF
abundance: many; d_gene: TRBD1; j_gene: TRBJ2-1; v_gene: TRBV5-1; CDR3nt: TGCGCCAGCAGCTTAACATCCGGACAGGGGAGGAATGAGCAGTTCTTC; CDR3aa: CASSLTSGQGRNEQFF
abundance: many; d_gene: TRBD2; j_gene: TRBJ2-3; v_gene: TRBV15; CDR3nt: TGTGCCACCAGCAGAGATCATAGCGGGAGGGCCACAGATACGCAGTATTTT; CDR3aa: CATSRDHSGRATDTQYF
abundance: many; d_gene: TRBD1; j_gene: TRBJ2-7; v_gene: TRBV20-1; CDR3nt: TGCAGTGCTAGAAAACAGGGGGCGTCGGAGCAGTACTTC; CDR3aa: CSARKQGASEQYF
abundance: many; d_gene: TRBD2; j_gene: TRBJ2-2; v_gene: TRBV6-6; CDR3nt: TGTGCCAGCAGTTCCTCTAGCGGGGAAGGCGGGGAGCTGTTTTTT; CDR3aa: CASSSSSGEGGELFF
abundance: many; d_gene: TRBD2; j_gene: TRBJ2-7; v_gene: TRBV5-1; CDR3nt: TGCGCCAGCAGCTTGGGCCTAGCGGGAGTCTACGAGCAGTACTTC; CDR3aa: CASSLGLAGVYEQYF
abundance: NA; d_gene: NA; j_gene: TRBJ1-4; v_gene: TRBV19; CDR3nt: TGTGCCAGTAGTATGGGATCCTACAGGGAAGAAAAACTGTTTTTT; CDR3aa: CASSMGSYREEKLFF
abundance: many; d_gene: NA; j_gene: TRBJ2-7; v_gene: TRBV15; CDR3nt: TGTGCCACCAGCAGAGATCGCCTACTCGAGCAGTACTTC; CDR3aa: CATSRDRLLEQYF
abundance: many; d_gene: NA; j_gene: TRBJ2-3; v_gene: TRBV14; CDR3nt: TGTGCCAGCAGCCCGAGGCCAGGTGGAGATACGCAGTATTTT; CDR3aa: CASSPRPGGDTQYF
abundance: many; d_gene: NA; j_gene: TRBJ2-7; v_gene: TRBV20-1; CDR3nt: TGCAGTGCTAGAGATCAGGTAGCGCCCTACGAGCAGTACTTC; CDR3aa: CSARDQVAPYEQYF
abundance: many; d_gene: TRBD1; j_gene: TRBJ1-2; v_gene: TRBV5-1; CDR3nt: TGCGCCAGCAGCTCTACACAGGGGAACTATGGCTACACCTTC; CDR3aa: CASSSTQGNYGYTF
abundance: many; d_gene: TRBD2; j_gene: TRBJ2-7; v_gene: TRBV7-9; CDR3nt: TGTGCCAGCAGCTCGGGACTAGCGGCAATCTACGAGCAGTACTTC; CDR3aa: CASSSGLAAIYEQYF
abundance: many; d_gene: NA; j_gene: TRBJ2-3; v_gene: TRBV5-1; CDR3nt: TGCGCCAGCAGTGAAGGCAGGGGTCTCCCAGATACGCAGTATTTT; CDR3aa: CASSEGRGLPDTQYF
abundance: many; d_gene: TRBD2; j_gene: TRBJ2-3; v_gene: TRBV5-5; CDR3nt: TGTGCCAGCAGCAAACACGGACTAGCGGGAGGGTTGGGCGCAGATACGCAGTATTTT; CDR3aa: CASSKHGLAGGLGADTQYF
abundance: many; d_gene: NA; j_gene: TRBJ1-4; v_gene: TRBV12-3/TRBV12-4; CDR3nt: TGTGCCAGCAGGGCTAGTGGGCCTAATGAAAAACTGTTTTTT; CDR3aa: CASRASGPNEKLFF
abundance: many; d_gene: TRBD2; j_gene: TRBJ2-1; v_gene: TRBV5-1; CDR3nt: TGCGCCAGCAGCTTGGAACCTAGCGGAGTGAGGTATGAGCAGTTCTTC; CDR3aa: CASSLEPSGVRYEQFF